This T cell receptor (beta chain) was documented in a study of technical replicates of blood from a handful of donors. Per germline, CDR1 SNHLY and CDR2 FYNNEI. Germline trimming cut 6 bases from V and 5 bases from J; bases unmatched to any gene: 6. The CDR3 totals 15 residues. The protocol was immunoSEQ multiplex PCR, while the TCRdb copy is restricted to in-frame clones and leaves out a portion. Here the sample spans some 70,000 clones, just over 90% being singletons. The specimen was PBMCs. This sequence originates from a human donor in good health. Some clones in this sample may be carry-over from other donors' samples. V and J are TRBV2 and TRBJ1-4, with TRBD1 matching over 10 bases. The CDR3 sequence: CASRPGDRGNEKLFF. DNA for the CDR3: TGTGCCAGCAGGCCCGGGGACAGGGGAAATGAAAAACTGTTTTTT.